One and the same sample provided the 23 T cell receptor beta chains below, sequenced in a study of patients and donors after allogeneic stem cell transplantation. MiXCR was run by TCRdb on the RT-PCR reads, yielding one entry per CDR3 protein. This table holds 920,000 or so distinct CDR3 sequences, 15% to 20% found once. Input material: blood, either unsorted or a sorted T cell fraction (not recorded which). The receptors come from a human donor who was either an allogeneic HSCT recipient or a stem cell or donor lymphocyte infusion donor (not recorded which). It is not recorded whose cells these are; they may come from a transplant donor.

The rearrangement joins TRBV7-3 to TRBJ1-1; D gene uncertain. V lost 2 bases, J lost 3 bases, and 10 bases lay in between. CDR3 length: 14 residues. From germline, CDR1 is SGHTA and CDR2 FQGTGA. The CDR3 DNA follows: TGTGCCAGCAGCTTAGGTGTCGAGGACACTGAAGCTTTCTTT. This encodes CASSLGVEDTEAFF. The complete variable domain, with remaining parts taken from reference TRBV7-3 and TRBJ1-1, reads GAGVSQTPSNKVTEKGKYVELRCDPISGHTALYWYRQSLGQGPEFLIYFQGTGAADDSGLPNDRFFAVRPEGSVSTLKIQRTERGDSAVYLCASSLGVEDTEAFFGQGTRLTVV.

The chain uses TRBV15 and TRBJ2-2; D perhaps matches TRBD1 (5 bases). Germline V CDR1 and CDR2: LNHNV, YYDKDF (reference sequence). The CDR3 spans 15 residues. V was shortened by 8 bases and J by 3 bases, with 16 bases between the two germline ends. This CDR3 reads CATETRDTYTGELFF. In DNA, the CDR3 is TGTGCCACCGAGACCAGGGATACGTACACCGGGGAGCTGTTTTTT.

The chain couples TRBV6-5 to TRBJ2-3; D uncertain. The CDR3 is made up of 16 amino acids. Germline V CDR1 and CDR2: MNHEY, SVGAGI. V lost 4 bases and J lost 1, with 15 bases in between. The CDR3 sequence is CASSSPRRLGTDTQYF. The CDR3 region has the DNA TGTGCCAGCAGTTCCCCTCGACGGTTAGGCACAGATACGCAGTATTTT.

This chain joins TRBV20-1 and TRBJ1-1, with 9 bases matching TRBD1. Germline assignment: CDR1 DFQATT and CDR2 SNEGSKA (reference sequence). The CDR3 consists of 15 residues. V dropped 3 bases and J dropped 5; count of bases not matched to a gene: 10. The CDR3 DNA reads as TGCAGTGCTAGCGCACAGGGGGCGCTCTGGACTGAAGCTTTCTTT. Its protein is CSASAQGALWTEAFF.

The sample holds a few counts of this clonotype. V gene TRBV11-1 combines with J gene TRBJ2-3; D is perhaps TRBD2 (5 bases). The CDR3 is 15 amino acids. Germline-derived CDR1 and CDR2 are SGHAT and FQDESV (reference sequence). The germline V and J ends were trimmed by 6 bases and 0 bases, with 13 bases remaining between them. CDR3 amino acids: CASRKGALSTDTQYF. Here the CDR3 DNA reads TGTGCCAGCAGGAAGGGAGCCCTGAGCACAGATACGCAGTATTTT. Combining the CDR3 with reference TRBV11-1 and TRBJ2-3 gives the whole variable domain EAEVAQSPRYKITEKSQAVAFWCDPISGHATLYWYRQILGQGPELLVQFQDESVVDDSQLPKDRFSAERLKGVDSTLKIQPAELGDSAMYLCASRKGALSTDTQYFGPGTRLTVL.

In regard to this clonotype: A single base separates this from a much larger clone, so it may be a read error. This chain uses TRBV6-1 with TRBJ2-7; D is uncertain. CDR1 MNHNS and CDR2 SASEGT come from the germline V gene. The V and J ends lost 4 bases and 0 bases respectively, with 10 bases between them. The CDR3 spans 14 residues. Here the CDR3 reads CASSVWTASYEQYF. In DNA, the CDR3 is TGTGCCAGCAGTGTCTGGACGGCCTCCTACGAGCAGTACTTC.

The V gene is TRBV19, the J gene TRBJ2-1, with 8 bases identical to TRBD2. CDR1 LNHDA and CDR2 SQIVND come from the germline V gene (reference sequence). The CDR3 sequence is 16 residues long. V lost 7 bases, J lost 1 base, and 9 bases stayed unmatched. The CDR3 DNA is TGTGCCAGTATAGGGGTAAGCGGGAGATCCTACAATGAGCAGTTCTTC. Its translation is CASIGVSGRSYNEQFF.

The V gene is TRBV12-3 or TRBV12-4, the J gene TRBJ1-5; weak D call: TRBD1 (5 bases). The CDR3 is 16 amino acids. Trimming left V 5 bases short and J 4 bases short, with 18 bases between. For the CDR3, the DNA is TGTGCCAGCAGTCCCGATGTAGACAGACCGAATCAGCCCCAGCATTTT. Translating gives CASSPDVDRPNQPQHF.

The sample holds a few counts of this clonotype. This chain connects TRBV9 to TRBJ1-2; the match to TRBD1 covers 7 bases. Germline CDR1 is SGDLS and CDR2 is YYNGEE. The CDR3 loop spans 14 amino acids. Trimming removed 3 bases from V and 8 bases from J; junction bases left unmatched: 10. In DNA form, the CDR3 reads TGTGCCAGCAGCGGGCCAGGGGGTGCTTGGGGCTACACCTTC. It codes for CASSGPGGAWGYTF.

The V gene is TRBV20-1, the J gene TRBJ1-6; weak D call: TRBD1 (6 bases). The CDR3 length is 14 residues. Trimming took off 1 base at V and 5 bases at J, with 9 bases between the two ends. Germline assignment: CDR1 DFQATT and CDR2 SNEGSKA (reference sequence). The CDR3 DNA follows: TGCAGTGCTAGAGTGGGGGGCAATAATTCACCCCTCCACTTT. Translated, it gives CSARVGGNNSPLHF.

A few counts support this clonotype. This chain connects TRBV12-3 or TRBV12-4 to TRBJ2-2; D uncertain. The CDR3 contains 14 residues. V shed 2 bases and J shed 4 bases, with 8 bases lying between them. CDR3 sequence: CASSLRLPTGELFF. CDR3 nucleotide sequence: TGTGCCAGCAGTTTAAGACTTCCCACCGGGGAGCTGTTTTTT.

This chain joins TRBV10-3 and TRBJ2-7; possibly TRBD1 for D (6 bases). Trimming removed 3 bases from V and 2 bases from J, with 14 bases in between. Germline CDR1 is ENHRY and CDR2 is SYGVKD. The CDR3 is made up of 15 amino acids. CDR3 residues: CAISDSGTPTYEQYF. CDR3 in DNA: TGTGCCATCAGTGATTCCGGGACACCCACCTACGAGCAGTACTTC.

This clonotype was counted between two and nine times. The chain combines TRBV11-2 with TRBJ2-1; D is undetermined. The germline V gene encodes CDR1 SGHAT and CDR2 FQNNGV. This CDR3 contains 11 residues. V lost 1 base and J 14 bases, leaving 9 bases between the germline ends. The CDR3 protein is CASSLGGLEFF. CDR3 sequence (DNA): TGTGCCAGCAGCTTAGGCGGCCTAGAGTTCTTC.

Only a few counts were recorded for this clonotype. This chain connects TRBV6-1 to TRBJ1-1, with TRBD1 as a possible D gene (5 bases). V dropped 4 bases and J dropped 9 bases, with 6 bases sitting between them. CDR3 length equals 10 residues. In germline, CDR1 is MNHNS, CDR2 SASEGT. CDR3 sequence: CASSGQKAFF. CDR3 coding DNA: TGTGCCAGCAGTGGACAGAAAGCTTTCTTT.

Many counts were recorded for this clonotype. The chain links TRBV27 to TRBJ2-1; TRBD2 matches at 8 bases. V trimming: 5 bases; J trimming: 4 bases; junction bases outside the gene matches: 4. Germline values: CDR1 MNHEY, CDR2 SMNVEV (reference sequence). The CDR3 is 14 amino acids. CDR3 region: CASSRGLVYNEQFF. CDR3 in DNA: TGTGCCAGCAGTCGGGGACTAGTTTACAATGAGCAGTTCTTC.

The chain carries TRBV18 and TRBJ2-6; 12 bases map to TRBD2. Germline loops: CDR1 KGHSH, CDR2 LQKENI. V gave up 0 bases and J gave up 0 bases; unmatched junction bases: 0. This CDR3 region has 18 residues. The CDR3 DNA sequence: TGTGCCAGCTCACCACCGACTAGCGGGAGCTCTGGGGCCAACGTCCTGACTTTC. This translates into CASSPPTSGSSGANVLTF.

This clonotype was detected only a few times. V and J are TRBV6-2 or TRBV6-3 and TRBJ2-2; either TRBD1 or TRBD2 may fit D (6 bases each). Trimming took off 8 bases at V and 7 bases at J, with 20 bases between the two ends. This CDR3 comprises 15 residues. Germline CDR1 reads MNHEY; CDR2 reads SVGEGT. DNA for the CDR3: TGTGCCAGCGGCCACTATGGGGGGCTCGGCGGGGAGCTGTTTTTT. Amino acid sequence: CASGHYGGLGGELFF.

The V and J genes are TRBV24-1 and TRBJ2-3; D is perhaps TRBD2 (5 bases). V gave up 3 bases and J gave up 10 bases, with 7 bases separating them. This CDR3 has 11 residues. Germline V gives CDR1 KGHDR, CDR2 SFDVKD. CDR3 DNA sequence: TGTGCCACCAGTGATCCTAGCTCGCAGTATTTT. Translating gives CATSDPSSQYF.

The V gene is TRBV2, the J gene TRBJ1-5, with 10 bases matching TRBD1. Trimming removed 6 bases from V and 4 bases from J; junction bases left unmatched: 9. Per germline, CDR1 SNHLY and CDR2 FYNNEI. The CDR3 covers 16 residues. CDR3: CASRRGQGMGNQPQHF. CDR3 nucleotides: TGTGCCAGCAGGAGGGGACAGGGGATGGGAAATCAGCCCCAGCATTTT.

This clonotype has more than one count but fewer than ten. The J gene is TRBJ2-7, the V gene TRBV20-1; D possibly matches TRBD1 or TRBD2 (6 bases each). V shed 1 base and J shed 6 bases, with 16 bases lying between them. CDR3 size: 14 residues. Germline loops: CDR1 DFQATT, CDR2 SNEGSKA (reference sequence). The CDR3 coding sequence is TGCAGTGCTAGAGGAGGGGGGTCGGCGGCCGAGCAGTACTTC. This sequence encodes CSARGGGSAAEQYF.

The chain has TRBV6-1 and TRBJ2-6; D is uncertain. The CDR3 is 13 residues long. V lost 6 bases and J 1 base, leaving 4 bases between the germline ends. Germline V gene data show CDR1 as MNHNS and CDR2 as SASEGT. This chain's CDR3 is CASRRSGANVLTF. The CDR3 region has the DNA TGTGCCAGCAGGCGATCTGGGGCCAACGTCCTGACTTTC.

This sequence joins TRBV11-3 and TRBJ1-2, with D unclear. The germline CDR1 and CDR2 sequences are SGHNT and YENEEA. V was clipped by 0 bases and J by 0 bases, with 11 bases between them. This CDR3 is built from 16 residues. This chain's CDR3 is CASSLDLTEANYGYTF. The DNA for the CDR3 is TGTGCCAGCAGCTTAGATCTAACGGAGGCTAACTATGGCTACACCTTC.

There are many counts of this clonotype. The chain employs TRBV4-2 and TRBJ2-1; no clear D. Germline loops: CDR1 LGHNA, CDR2 YNFKEQ. This CDR3 region has 15 residues. V shed 1 base and J shed 5 bases, with 12 bases lying between them. The CDR3 loop reads CASSQVTTNHNEQFF. The CDR3 DNA reads TGTGCCAGCAGCCAAGTTACTACCAACCACAATGAGCAGTTCTTC.